This TCR beta chain was observed in a study of shared clonotypes between healthy human individuals. The CDR3 contains 14 residues. Germline assignment: CDR1 ENHRY and CDR2 SYGVKD. Trimming took off 2 bases at V and 3 bases at J, with 8 bases between the two ends. CD4+ cells yielded CD45RA+ naive and CD45RA-negative memory subsets. Around 220 ng DNA, about 30,000 T cell genomes, went into each sorted-subset replicate PCR. The authors' processing: Filtering of immunoSEQ junctional sequences could not match full-length read filtering. Some clones are missing from TCRdb's copy, which holds only in-frame ones; the method was immunoSEQ multiplex PCR. The V and J calls and clone size are taken from that table; D and trimming were inferred from the DNA. This table holds 1.4 million or so clones, 98% found once.

This receptor was identified in a man under 40 in good health. Material: naive CD4+ T cells sorted from blood. Subset in this sample: CD45RA+ positively selected. The V call is TRBV10-3, the J call TRBJ1-5; D gene unclear. CDR3 DNA: TGTGCCATCAGTGAGAGAAAAACCAATCAGCCCCAGCATTTT. Protein: CAISERKTNQPQHF.